This entry concerns a single T cell receptor (beta chain). Its target is unknown. This sample is part of a study of cytomegalovirus exposure and HLA in healthy donors. 60 Vbeta and 13 Jbeta primers were used in PCR. The assay was immunoSEQ multiplex PCR, and TCRdb's table has in-frame clones only and misses some. There are 100,000 to 150,000 clones in the sample, with roughly 1.4% held by the top ten. Regarding the study as a whole: In a later analysis, a missense DCLRE1C variant was linked to TCR beta V- and J-gene trimming. More clonal expansion characterized HLA-associated TCR beta chains than equally common others in a later analysis. Apart from CMV serostatus, no immune exposure information was available.

Germline CDR1 reads SQVTM; CDR2 reads ANQGSEA. The J segment lost 2 bases and the V segment lost 4 bases, leaving 7 bases of the junction unmatched. This CDR3 has 14 amino acids. The rearrangement uses TRBV29-1 and TRBJ2-5; 7 nucleotides line up with TRBD1. The receptor was isolated from a woman aged 40 to 50 in good health and CMV-seronegative. The sample consisted of PBMCs. CDR3 sequence (DNA): TGCAGCGTTGTTCGACAGGGCTTACAAGAGACCCAGTACTTC. Protein: CSVVRQGLQETQYF. The full variable domain, with the rest looked up from reference TRBV29-1 and TRBJ2-5, is SAVISQKPSRDICQRGTSLTIQCQVDSQVTMMFWYRQQPGQSLTLIATANQGSEATYESGFVIDKFPISRPNLTFSTLTVSNMSPEDSSIYLCSVVRQGLQETQYFGPGTRLLVL.